A single sample is the source of the 6 T cell receptor beta chains below, sequenced in a study of shared T cell receptors in the human thymus. Repertoires were generated with immunoSEQ multiplex PCR, while TCRdb's copy carries only in-frame clones and drops some. Of hundreds of thousands of clones detected, approximately 80% appear once; the ten largest clones hold roughly 0.013%. The sample was also linked to a second study, of human thymus T cells.

Specimen: thymocytes. These receptors came from a boy in the first two years of life with a congenital heart defect.

The rearrangement links TRBV12-5 to TRBJ2-1; the match to TRBD1 covers 9 bases. With V trimmed by 3 bases and J by 7 bases, 10 bases remained unmatched. Germline V gene data show CDR1 as LGHNT and CDR2 as FRNRAP. This CDR3 has 16 amino acids. CDR3 sequence (DNA): TGTGCTAGTGGTTTTCCCCCGGGACAGGGTGGGAATGAGCAGTTCTTC. Encoded protein: CASGFPPGQGGNEQFF.

This clone was found once. This chain joins TRBV27 and TRBJ2-1, with D perhaps TRBD2 (5 bases). Trimming took 3 bases from V and 0 from J, leaving 12 bases between them. The length of the CDR3 is 16 residues. Germline values: CDR1 MNHEY, CDR2 SMNVEV (reference sequence). The CDR3 is CASSLGELSSYNEQFF. CDR3 bases: TGTGCCAGCAGTTTGGGAGAGTTGAGCTCCTACAATGAGCAGTTCTTC.

The V gene is TRBV7-2, the J gene TRBJ1-2; 10 nucleotides agree with TRBD1. After removal of 3 bases from V and 6 bases from J, the junction contained 7 bases not matched to a gene. The CDR3 is 15 amino acids. Germline assignment: CDR1 SGHTA and CDR2 FQGNSA. CDR3 bases: TGTGCCAGCAGCTTTTCGGGACAGGGGCCCAATGGCTACACCTTC. It is translated as CASSFSGQGPNGYTF.

The chain links TRBV19 to TRBJ2-1, with 8 bases identical to TRBD1. The germline CDR1 and CDR2 sequences are LNHDA and SQIVND (reference sequence). This CDR3 spans 16 amino acids. V gave up 8 bases and J gave up 0 bases; unmatched junction bases: 9. The CDR3 loop is CASGGQAKSSYNEQFF. CDR3 nucleotides: TGTGCCAGTGGGGGACAGGCCAAGAGCTCCTACAATGAGCAGTTCTTC.

The chain couples TRBV13 to TRBJ2-5; 11 bases fit TRBD2. Germline V gene sequence: CDR1 PRHDT, CDR2 FYEKMQ (reference sequence). V lost 5 bases to trimming and J lost 2 bases; unmatched junction nucleotides: 4. CDR3 length: 15 residues. In DNA, the CDR3 is TGTGCCAGCAGCCACGGGACTAGCGGTCAAGAGACCCAGTACTTC. Translating gives CASSHGTSGQETQYF.

The V call is TRBV6-5, the J call TRBJ1-5, with 8 positions matching TRBD1. Per germline, CDR1 MNHEY and CDR2 SVGAGI. The V gene end was trimmed by 6 bases and the J gene end by 2 bases; junction bases not matched to a gene: 6. The CDR3 loop spans 15 amino acids. CDR3: CASSQTGAGNQPQHF. The CDR3 coding sequence is TGTGCCAGCAGCCAGACAGGGGCCGGCAATCAGCCCCAGCATTTT.